This entry concerns a single T cell receptor beta chain. The target antigen is unknown. TCRdb analysed the 5' RACE reads with MiXCR anew, one entry per CDR3 protein. The table records approximately 440,000 distinct CDR3 sequences, approximately 20% of them present only once. This specimen comes from a study of T-cell memory formation after mild COVID-19. Study results and limitations: Memory from before infection featured some responding clones, which suggests cross-reactive memory joined.

With V trimmed by 2 bases and J by 6 bases, 8 bases remained unmatched. This CDR3 comprises 16 residues. The receptor's source is an adult woman who had mild COVID-19 (a few samples of this study predate the infection). Cell type and time point are not known. V is TRBV12-3 or TRBV12-4 and J is TRBJ2-3; 10 bases agree with TRBD2. Source material: PBMCs or a T cell subset sorted from them (not recorded which). CDR3 sequence reads: CASSLLVLAGTDTQYF. The CDR3 nucleotides read TGTGCCAGCAGTTTATTAGTACTAGCGGGAACCGATACGCAGTATTTT.